Listed below are T cell receptor beta chains from one sample, sequenced in a study of shared clonotypes between healthy human individuals. Sequencing was performed with immunoSEQ multiplex PCR; in TCRdb, only in-frame clones are kept and a portion is missing. This table has 2 million to 3 million clones, approximately 94% appearing once. The specimen sequenced was naive CD4+ T cells from PBMCs. Receptors originate from a man between 18 and 29 years old in good health. Some clones in this sample may be carry-over from other donors' samples. CDR3s include the opening cysteine and the closing phenylalanine or tryptophan. Fields, in order: J gene, D gene, V gene, clone size, CDR3 DNA, CDR3 protein. A D gene is named only where the DNA matches it firmly. The size entry is marked missing in some rows and otherwise reads once, few, many or a size class.

j_gene: TRBJ1-1; d_gene: NA; v_gene: TRBV7-6; abundance: NA; CDR3nt: TGTGCCAGCAGCCCAAGTACCGCGCGGGCTGAAGCTTTCTTT; CDR3aa: CASSPSTARAEAFF
j_gene: TRBJ2-4; d_gene: TRBD2; v_gene: TRBV19; abundance: NA; CDR3nt: TGTGCCAGTAGTCCTTCCGGGGGGTTTGCCAAAAACATTCAGTACTTC; CDR3aa: CASSPSGGFAKNIQYF
j_gene: TRBJ1-3; d_gene: NA; v_gene: TRBV10-2; abundance: NA; CDR3nt: TGCGCCAGCAGTGACGCTGGAAACACCATATATTTT; CDR3aa: CASSDAGNTIYF
j_gene: TRBJ1-1; d_gene: NA; v_gene: TRBV9; abundance: NA; CDR3nt: TGTGCCAGCAGCGTACTCGGGTCAAACACTGAAGCTTTCTTT; CDR3aa: CASSVLGSNTEAFF
j_gene: TRBJ2-7; d_gene: NA; v_gene: TRBV5-4; abundance: NA; CDR3nt: TGTGCCAGCAGCCCGTCGGGGGGCGGGAGTCGGTCCTACGAGCAGTACTTC; CDR3aa: CASSPSGGGSRSYEQYF
j_gene: TRBJ2-7; d_gene: NA; v_gene: TRBV28; abundance: NA; CDR3nt: TGTGCCAGCAGTTCCGCCGGCCTCGACGTTCGCTCCTACGAGCAGTACTTC; CDR3aa: CASSSAGLDVRSYEQYF
j_gene: TRBJ1-6; d_gene: TRBD1; v_gene: TRBV2; abundance: NA; CDR3nt: TGTGCCAGCAGTGAATTGAACAGGGGGGTAGATTCACCCCTCCACTTT; CDR3aa: CASSELNRGVDSPLHF
j_gene: TRBJ2-1; d_gene: NA; v_gene: TRBV5-1; abundance: NA; CDR3nt: TGCGCCAGCAGCTTGGCCGCAATTGAGCAGTTCTTC; CDR3aa: CASSLAAIEQFF
j_gene: TRBJ1-5; d_gene: TRBD1; v_gene: TRBV15; abundance: once; CDR3nt: TGTGCCACCAGCAGAAGCCGGGGACAGGGGGCCAGGGGGAATCAGCCCCAGCATTTT; CDR3aa: CATSRSRGQGARGNQPQHF
j_gene: TRBJ2-7; d_gene: NA; v_gene: TRBV4-1; abundance: NA; CDR3nt: TGCGCCAGCAGCCAAGCGAACCAAGGCCGCGAGCAGTACTTC; CDR3aa: CASSQANQGREQYF
j_gene: TRBJ1-1; d_gene: NA; v_gene: TRBV6-1; abundance: NA; CDR3nt: TGTGCCAGCAGCATAAGGGGGGGCGCCAACACTGAAGCTTTCTTT; CDR3aa: CASSIRGGANTEAFF
j_gene: TRBJ2-4; d_gene: NA; v_gene: TRBV5-4; abundance: once; CDR3nt: TGTGCCAGCAGCTTGGGAGGGGCCAAAAACATTCAGTACTTC; CDR3aa: CASSLGGAKNIQYF
j_gene: TRBJ2-7; d_gene: NA; v_gene: TRBV7-9; abundance: NA; CDR3nt: TGTGCCAGCAGCCCAAGTCCCTACGAGCAGTACTTC; CDR3aa: CASSPSPYEQYF
j_gene: TRBJ2-7; d_gene: TRBD2; v_gene: TRBV13; abundance: NA; CDR3nt: TGTGCCAGCAGCTGGAATTTTTTGACTAGCGGCAACTACGAGCAGTACTTC; CDR3aa: CASSWNFLTSGNYEQYF
j_gene: TRBJ2-5; d_gene: NA; v_gene: TRBV15; abundance: NA; CDR3nt: TGTGCCACCAGCAGGCAGGGTTACGAGACCCAGTACTTC; CDR3aa: CATSRQGYETQYF
j_gene: TRBJ1-1; d_gene: NA; v_gene: TRBV30; abundance: NA; CDR3nt: TGTGCCTGGGCTTTGAACACTGAAGCTTTCTTT; CDR3aa: CAWALNTEAFF
j_gene: TRBJ1-3; d_gene: NA; v_gene: TRBV28; abundance: NA; CDR3nt: TGTGCCAGCAGGCCTTCGGGCAGGGGAATTGGAAACACCATATATTTT; CDR3aa: CASRPSGRGIGNTIYF
j_gene: TRBJ1-6; d_gene: NA; v_gene: TRBV30; abundance: NA; CDR3nt: TGTGCCTGGAACAGGGAGGATTCACCCCTCCACTTT; CDR3aa: CAWNREDSPLHF
j_gene: TRBJ2-5; d_gene: TRBD2; v_gene: TRBV9; abundance: NA; CDR3nt: TGTGCCAGCAGCGTGGGACTATCGGGGGAGACCCAGTACTTC; CDR3aa: CASSVGLSGETQYF
j_gene: TRBJ2-5; d_gene: NA; v_gene: TRBV19; abundance: once; CDR3nt: TGTGCCAGTAGTGAGTGGACAGCCCAAGAGACCCAGTACTTC; CDR3aa: CASSEWTAQETQYF
j_gene: TRBJ1-2; d_gene: NA; v_gene: TRBV15; abundance: NA; CDR3nt: TGTGCCACCAGCAGAGGCACGGGACAACCCGGGCCTAACTATGGCTACACCTTC; CDR3aa: CATSRGTGQPGPNYGYTF
j_gene: TRBJ2-1; d_gene: TRBD2; v_gene: TRBV2; abundance: NA; CDR3nt: TGTGCCAGCAGTGATGCTAGCGGGAGGAGCAATGAGCAGTTCTTC; CDR3aa: CASSDASGRSNEQFF
j_gene: TRBJ2-1; d_gene: TRBD2; v_gene: TRBV2; abundance: NA; CDR3nt: TGTGCCAGCATGCGGACTAGCGACAGCTACAATGAGCAGTTCTTC; CDR3aa: CASMRTSDSYNEQFF
j_gene: TRBJ2-1; d_gene: TRBD2; v_gene: TRBV7-3; abundance: NA; CDR3nt: TGTGCCAGCAGCTTGTTAGCGGGAGGGGCGTCCTACAATGAGCAGTTCTTC; CDR3aa: CASSLLAGGASYNEQFF
j_gene: TRBJ2-7; d_gene: TRBD2; v_gene: TRBV9; abundance: NA; CDR3nt: TGTGCCAGCAGCGTAGCGGGACTAGCGGGAGATCCCTACGAGCAGTACTTC; CDR3aa: CASSVAGLAGDPYEQYF
j_gene: TRBJ2-2; d_gene: TRBD2; v_gene: TRBV4-3; abundance: once; CDR3nt: TGCGCCAGCAGCCGCGATAGCGGGGCCGGGGAGCTGTTTTTT; CDR3aa: CASSRDSGAGELFF